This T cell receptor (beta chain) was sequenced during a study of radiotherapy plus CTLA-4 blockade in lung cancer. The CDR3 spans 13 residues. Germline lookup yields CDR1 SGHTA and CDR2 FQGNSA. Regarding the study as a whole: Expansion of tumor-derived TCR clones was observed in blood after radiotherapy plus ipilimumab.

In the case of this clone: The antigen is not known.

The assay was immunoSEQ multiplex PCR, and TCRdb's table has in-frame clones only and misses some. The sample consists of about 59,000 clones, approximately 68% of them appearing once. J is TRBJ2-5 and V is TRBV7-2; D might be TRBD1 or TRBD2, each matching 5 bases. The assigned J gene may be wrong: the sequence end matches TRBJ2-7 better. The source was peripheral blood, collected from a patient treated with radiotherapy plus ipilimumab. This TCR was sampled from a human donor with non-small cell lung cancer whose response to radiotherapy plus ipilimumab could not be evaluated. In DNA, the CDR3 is TGTGCCAGCAGCTTCGGGACGGACTACGAGCAGTACTTC. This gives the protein CASSFGTDYEQYF.